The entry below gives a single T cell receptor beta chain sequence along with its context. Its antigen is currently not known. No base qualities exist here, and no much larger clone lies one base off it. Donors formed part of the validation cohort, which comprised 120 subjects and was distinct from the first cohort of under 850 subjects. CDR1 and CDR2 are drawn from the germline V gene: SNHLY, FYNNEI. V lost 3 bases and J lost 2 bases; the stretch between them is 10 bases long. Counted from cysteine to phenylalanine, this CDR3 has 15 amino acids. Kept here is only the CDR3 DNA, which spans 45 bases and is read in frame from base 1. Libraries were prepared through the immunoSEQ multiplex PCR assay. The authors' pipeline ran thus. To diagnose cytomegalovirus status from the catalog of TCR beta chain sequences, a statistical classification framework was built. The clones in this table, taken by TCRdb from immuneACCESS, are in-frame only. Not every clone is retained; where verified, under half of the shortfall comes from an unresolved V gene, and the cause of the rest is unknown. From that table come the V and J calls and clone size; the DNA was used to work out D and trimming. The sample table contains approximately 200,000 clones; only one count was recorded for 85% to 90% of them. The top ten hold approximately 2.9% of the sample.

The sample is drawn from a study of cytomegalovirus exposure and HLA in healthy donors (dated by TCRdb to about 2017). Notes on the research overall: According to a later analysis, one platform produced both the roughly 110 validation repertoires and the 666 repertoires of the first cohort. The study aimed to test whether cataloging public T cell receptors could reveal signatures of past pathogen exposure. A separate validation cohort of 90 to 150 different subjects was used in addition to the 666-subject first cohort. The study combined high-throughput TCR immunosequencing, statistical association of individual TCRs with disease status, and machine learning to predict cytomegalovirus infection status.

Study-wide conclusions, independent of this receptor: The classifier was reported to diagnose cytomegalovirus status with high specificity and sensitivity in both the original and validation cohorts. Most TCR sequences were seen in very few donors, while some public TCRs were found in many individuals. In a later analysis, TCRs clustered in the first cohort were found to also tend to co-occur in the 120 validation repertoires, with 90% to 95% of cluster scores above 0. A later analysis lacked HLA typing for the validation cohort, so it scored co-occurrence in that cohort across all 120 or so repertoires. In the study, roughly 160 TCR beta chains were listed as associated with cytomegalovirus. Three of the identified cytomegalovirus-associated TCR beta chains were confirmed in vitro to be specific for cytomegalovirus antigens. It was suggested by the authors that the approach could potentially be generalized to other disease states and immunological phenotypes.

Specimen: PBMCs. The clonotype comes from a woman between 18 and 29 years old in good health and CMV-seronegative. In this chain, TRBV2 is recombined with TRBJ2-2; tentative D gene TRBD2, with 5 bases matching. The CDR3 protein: CASSDGEVNTGELFF. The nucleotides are TGTGCCAGCAGTGACGGGGAAGTCAACACCGGGGAGCTGTTTTTT.